This T cell receptor (beta chain) was found in a study of T cell changes during pregnancy in multiple sclerosis. Produced via immunoSEQ multiplex PCR; TCRdb's table is partial and in-frame only. The sample has about 48,000 clones; approximately 95% are singletons. The V end was cut by 4 bases, the J end by 3 bases, with 8 bases between. This CDR3 spans 13 amino acids. Germline V gene data show CDR1 as SGHRS and CDR2 as YFSETQ. The V call is TRBV5-1, the J call TRBJ2-1; D unresolved. The sample here was CD4+ T cells from peripheral blood mononuclear cells, taken in the first trimester of pregnancy. The source of this sequence is a female donor with multiple sclerosis, enrolled in a pregnancy study. The CDR3 coding sequence is TGCGCCAGCAGCGAGGCAAGCTACAATGAGCAGTTCTTC. This translates into CASSEASYNEQFF.